The entry below gives a single T cell receptor (beta chain) sequence along with its context. What it binds is unknown. Trimming took off 3 bases at V and 5 bases at J, with 13 bases between the two ends. The CDR3 runs to 14 residues. From germline, CDR1 is MNHEY and CDR2 SMNVEV (reference sequence). The entry originates in a study of cytomegalovirus exposure and HLA in healthy donors. For the study at large: It was reported in a later analysis that the 100 to 150 validation repertoires used the same platform as the roughly 640 first-cohort repertoires.

General observations from the study: A few chains linked to CMV were shown in vitro to be specific for CMV antigens. The investigators catalogued 150 to 200 TCR beta chains as cytomegalovirus-associated. Rarity characterized most TCR sequences, yet some public TCRs appeared in many donors.

TCRdb's table, derived via immunoSEQ multiplex PCR, lists solely in-frame clones and lacks some. The sample holds about 360,000 clones, roughly 89% seen once. The chain joins TRBV27 to TRBJ1-1, with D perhaps matching TRBD1 (5 bases). The sequence derives from a young woman in good health and CMV-seronegative. Sample: PBMCs. The CDR3 spells CASSFSGARTEAFF. CDR3 DNA: TGTGCCAGCAGTTTCAGTGGGGCGAGAACTGAAGCTTTCTTT.